This TCR beta chain was captured by sequencing in a study of identical twins. From the 5' RACE reads, TCRdb called clonotypes with MiXCR, one entry per CDR3 protein. The table shows 700,000 or so distinct CDR3 sequences, with about 9.4% occurring only once. Study conclusions and caveats: In beta out-of-frame sequences, the excess sharing between twins was weaker.

This clonotype was seen only a few times. Its antigen is still unknown. Trimming cost V 1 base and J 4 bases, with 8 bases left between them. The CDR3 length is 14 residues. The germline V gene has CDR1 SGHRS and CDR2 YFSETQ. The sample was also reused in another study, on yellow fever vaccine responses in identical twins.

The rearrangement uses TRBV5-1 and TRBJ2-2; D ambiguous. The sequenced material came from PBMCs. This sequence originates from a woman under 30 in good health. This CDR3 reads CASSLSGTTGELFF. In DNA, the CDR3 is TGCGCCAGCAGCTTGTCGGGTACCACCGGGGAGCTGTTTTTT.